Sequencing of this TCR beta chain was carried out in a study of blood T cell repertoires in COVID-19. Study overall: The United States, Italy and Spain provided the acute and convalescent COVID-19 samples.

This clone was seen a handful of times. TCRdb's table, derived via immunoSEQ multiplex PCR, lists solely in-frame clones and lacks some. The data show about 87,000 clones, approximately 86% seen once. Seattle participants joined during active infection and were tracked over time. Sequenced material: peripheral blood. The sequence derives from a woman of 80 years or more with COVID-19, enrolled during active disease.

The CDR3: CASSPESALAGTQYF. The CDR3 DNA is TGTGCCAGCTCACCAGAATCTGCGTTAGCGGGGACCCAGTACTTC. The rearrangement links TRBV18 to TRBJ2-5, with 7 positions matching TRBD2. Trimming cost V 2 bases and J 7 bases; bases outside gene matches: 10. Germline lookup yields CDR1 KGHSH and CDR2 LQKENI. The length of the CDR3 is 15 residues.